This is a list of T cell receptor beta chains from one sample in a study of T cell responses to AZD1222 COVID-19 vaccine. TCRdb keeps only in-frame clones here, not all; method: immunoSEQ multiplex PCR. The sample holds some 150,000 clones, around 88% seen once. Here the sequenced sample was peripheral blood, taken on day 0 of AZD1222 vaccination. The receptors stem from an adult in good health. CDR3s include the opening cysteine and the closing phenylalanine or tryptophan. Each record gives: D gene, J gene, clone size, V gene, CDR3 protein, CDR3 DNA. The D gene is left open where the match is weak. A clone size is listed for some rows: how often the clone was seen (once, few, many), or a class if it is expanded.

>TRBD1|TRBJ1-2|-|TRBV7-2
CASSLPGQFYGYTF
TGTGCCAGCAGCTTACCGGGACAGTTTTATGGCTACACCTTC
>-|TRBJ2-5|-|TRBV9
CASSVGTFQETQYF
TGTGCCAGCAGCGTAGGGACGTTCCAAGAGACCCAGTACTTC
>TRBD1|TRBJ1-3|-|TRBV28
CASSLQGTGNTIYF
TGTGCCAGCAGTCTACAGGGGACGGGAAACACCATATATTTT
>-|TRBJ1-6|-|TRBV3-1/TRBV3-2
CASSQEARESPLHF
TGTGCCAGCAGCCAAGAAGCTAGGGAATCACCCCTCCACTTT
>-|TRBJ2-1|-|TRBV11-1
CASSLTGTYNEQFF
TGTGCCAGCAGCCTCACAGGGACCTACAATGAGCAGTTCTTC
>-|TRBJ1-2|-|TRBV7-2
CASSLAQDYGYTF
TGTGCCAGCAGCTTAGCCCAGGACTATGGCTACACCTTC
>TRBD2|TRBJ2-5|few|TRBV5-1
CASSSSGGGTQYF
TGCGCCAGCAGCTCTAGCGGGGGAGGGACCCAGTACTTC
>-|TRBJ1-5|-|TRBV4-1
CASSQGWDQPQHF
TGCGCCAGCAGCCAAGGATGGGATCAGCCCCAGCATTTT
>TRBD1|TRBJ2-7|-|TRBV2
CASGQGSPGEQYF
TGTGCCAGTGGACAGGGCTCTCCTGGCGAGCAGTACTTC
>TRBD2|TRBJ2-1|-|TRBV28
CASSQPGGPLNEQFF
TGTGCCAGCAGCCAGCCGGGGGGGCCCCTCAATGAGCAGTTCTTC
>-|TRBJ2-3|-|TRBV7-9
CASSLASGGSGTDTQYF
TGTGCCAGCAGCTTAGCATCGGGCGGGTCGGGCACAGATACGCAGTATTTT
>-|TRBJ1-2|-|TRBV6-6
CASSPQGEHGYTF
TGTGCCAGCAGTCCCCAGGGAGAGCATGGCTACACCTTC
>TRBD1|TRBJ1-2|few|TRBV5-4
CASSPGTGTGYGYTF
TGTGCCAGCAGCCCCGGGACAGGGACTGGCTATGGCTACACCTTC
>TRBD1|TRBJ2-7|-|TRBV6-4
CASRGTGFGEQYF
TGTGCCAGCAGGGGGACAGGGTTCGGCGAGCAGTACTTC
>-|TRBJ1-1|-|TRBV30
CAWGGDSSPAIAEAFF
TGTGCCTGGGGGGGAGACAGCTCCCCGGCTATCGCTGAAGCTTTCTTT
>TRBD1|TRBJ1-2|-|TRBV10-2
CASSRDSQYYGYTF
TGCGCCAGCAGTCGGGACAGTCAATACTATGGCTACACCTTC
>-|TRBJ1-2|-|TRBV5-4
CASSPVEAYGYTF
TGTGCCAGCAGCCCCGTAGAGGCCTATGGCTACACCTTC
>-|TRBJ1-5|-|TRBV7-9
CASSLQGRNQPQHF
TGTGCCAGCAGCTTACAGGGCCGGAATCAGCCCCAGCATTTT
>-|TRBJ1-2|-|TRBV12-3/TRBV12-4
CASAKEGHYGYTF
TGTGCCAGCGCGAAAGAAGGTCACTATGGCTACACCTTC
>-|TRBJ2-7|-|TRBV29-1
CSVEGGNYEQYF
TGCAGCGTTGAAGGAGGTAACTACGAGCAGTACTTC
>TRBD1|TRBJ1-5|-|TRBV5-4
CASSRGQGLDQPQHF
TGTGCCAGCAGCCGGGGACAGGGCCTAGATCAGCCCCAGCATTTT
>TRBD1|TRBJ2-3|-|TRBV6-4
CASSYTGGSTDTQYF
TGTGCCAGCAGCTATACAGGGGGATCCACAGATACGCAGTATTTT